These 14 T cell receptor beta chains share one sample of origin, sequenced in a study of blood T cell repertoires in COVID-19. The protocol was immunoSEQ multiplex PCR, while the TCRdb copy is restricted to in-frame clones and leaves out a portion. The table includes 200,000 to 250,000 clones, approximately 88% detected once. The sequencing input was PBMCs or T cells enriched from blood (not recorded which). These receptors were collected from a woman aged 25-40 years who had been exposed to COVID-19.

This clone was observed a few times. This rearrangement joins TRBV11-2 to TRBJ1-5; the match to TRBD1 covers 7 bases. V dropped 4 bases and J dropped 8; count of bases not matched to a gene: 8. The length of the CDR3 is 14 residues. CDR1 is SGHAT, CDR2 FQNNGV, per germline. This CDR3 is CASSSTGVLKPQHF. In DNA, the CDR3 is TGTGCCAGCAGCTCTACAGGGGTTTTAAAGCCCCAGCATTTT.

The CDR3 region is CATSDTPLGSTQYF. The CDR3 nucleotides are TGTGCCACCAGTGACACCCCTTTGGGGAGTACGCAGTATTTT. The rearrangement joins TRBV24-1 to TRBJ2-3, with a weak D call TRBD2 (5 bases). V was clipped by 4 bases and J by 8 bases, with 15 bases between them. The CDR3 is made up of 14 amino acids. CDR1 is KGHDR, CDR2 SFDVKD, per germline.

The chain uses TRBV10-3 and TRBJ2-2; TRBD1 matches at 7 bases. The germline V gene encodes CDR1 ENHRY and CDR2 SYGVKD. V dropped 9 bases and J dropped 0; count of bases not matched to a gene: 10. This CDR3 is 16 amino acids long. CDR3 residues: CAISTSTGTNTGELFF. The CDR3 DNA reads as TGTGCCATTTCTACCTCGACAGGGACGAACACCGGGGAGCTGTTTTTT.

This clone was found a few times. The chain is built from TRBV3-1 (or the pseudogene TRBV3-2) and TRBJ2-7, with a tentative D call TRBD1 (6 bases). V was pared by 1 base and J by 1 base, with 23 bases between. Germline assignment: CDR1 LGHDT and CDR2 YNNKEL (reference sequence). The CDR3 contains 19 residues. CDR3 loop: CASSQGAGLDRPTSYEQYF. The CDR3 nucleotides read TGTGCCAGCAGCCAAGGGGCCGGGCTCGACAGGCCAACGTCCTACGAGCAGTACTTC.

The chain carries TRBV19 and TRBJ1-2, with 9 bases matching TRBD1. The CDR3 is 14 residues long. V gave up 8 bases and J gave up 0 bases; unmatched junction bases: 4. Germline loops: CDR1 LNHDA, CDR2 SQIVND (reference sequence). The CDR3 DNA reads TGTGCCAGTGGACAGGGGCCTCCTAACTATGGCTACACCTTC. This translates into CASGQGPPNYGYTF.

The genes are TRBV19 and TRBJ2-7, with a weak D call TRBD2 (6 bases). Germline CDR1 LNHDA, CDR2 SQIVND (reference sequence). CDR3 length: 15 amino acids. V was trimmed by 3 bases and J by 0 bases, leaving 12 bases between them. The CDR3 coding sequence is TGTGCCAGTAGTATCGGCGGGATGACCTCCTACGAGCAGTACTTC. It codes for CASSIGGMTSYEQYF.

The CDR3 sequence: CASSQVGSGSYEQYF. The DNA of the CDR3 is TGCGCCAGCAGCCAAGTGGGTAGCGGCTCCTACGAGCAGTACTTC. The chain recombines TRBV4-1 with TRBJ2-7; TRBD2 is a possible D gene (6 bases). The CDR3 length is 15 residues. The V gene lost 1 base and the J gene lost 0 bases, with 10 bases spanning the gap. Germline V lookup: CDR1 MGHRA, CDR2 YSYEKL.

This clone was seen just once. This rearrangement joins TRBV27 to TRBJ2-5, with 9 bases lining up with TRBD1. V was pared by 6 bases and J by 5 bases, with 4 bases of the junction left unmatched. The CDR3 loop spans 13 amino acids. CDR1 is MNHEY, CDR2 SMNVEV, per germline (reference sequence). CDR3 nucleotides: TGTGCCAGCAGGGGGACAGGGAGGGAGACCCAGTACTTC. This encodes CASRGTGRETQYF.

The chain is built from TRBV7-9 and TRBJ2-3; D is unclear. Germline V CDR1 and CDR2: SEHNR, FQNEAQ (reference sequence). The CDR3 has 12 amino acids. With 5 bases removed from V and 2 bases from J, the gap between germline ends came to 5 bases. CDR3 in DNA: TGTGCCAGCAGCCCCAACACAGATACGCAGTATTTT. It translates to CASSPNTDTQYF.

This chain's CDR3 is CASSLSLAGSTYNEQFF. DNA of the CDR3: TGTGCCAGCAGTTTAAGTCTAGCGGGATCGACCTACAATGAGCAGTTCTTC. The rearrangement links TRBV28 to TRBJ2-1; the match to TRBD2 covers 9 bases. From germline, CDR1 is MDHEN and CDR2 SYDVKM. The V gene end was trimmed by 2 bases and the J gene end by 2 bases; junction bases not matched to a gene: 7. CDR3 size: 17 residues.

This clone showed up just a few times. This chain joins TRBV11-3 and TRBJ1-1; the D gene is possibly TRBD1 (5 bases). The V end lost 5 bases, the J end lost 5 bases, and 12 bases lay between the germline ends. The germline CDR1 and CDR2 sequences are SGHNT and YENEEA. There are 13 residues in the CDR3. CDR3 nucleotides: TGTGCCAGCAGCCATCAGGGTGGGACTGAAGCTTTCTTT. Translated: CASSHQGGTEAFF.

J is TRBJ1-5 and V is TRBV19; TRBD1 agrees at 7 bases. This CDR3 region has 14 residues. Losses at the gene ends were 5 bases for V and 4 bases for J; bases not matched to a gene: 5. Germline CDR1 LNHDA, CDR2 SQIVND (reference sequence). The CDR3 DNA reads as TGTGCCAGTAGTTTCCGGGACAGAAATCAGCCCCAGCATTTT. This gives the protein CASSFRDRNQPQHF.

The chain employs TRBV28 and TRBJ1-3, with 10 bases lining up with TRBD1. Losses at the gene ends were 1 base for V and 4 bases for J; bases not matched to a gene: 4. The CDR3 sequence is 16 residues long. In germline, CDR1 is MDHEN, CDR2 SYDVKM. The CDR3 sequence is CASSLLGQGSGNTIYF. DNA for the CDR3: TGTGCCAGCAGTTTATTGGGACAGGGGTCAGGAAACACCATATATTTT. The full variable domain, rest sourced from reference TRBV28 and TRBJ1-3, is DVKVTQSSRYLVKRTGEKVFLECVQDMDHENMFWYRQDPGLGLRLIYFSYDVKMKEKGDIPEGYSVSREKKERFSLILESASTNQTSMYLCASSLLGQGSGNTIYFGEGSWLTVV.

The J gene is TRBJ2-3, the V gene TRBV5-1; 10 bases match TRBD2. Germline loops: CDR1 SGHRS, CDR2 YFSETQ. V lost 4 bases, J lost 4 bases, and 9 bases stayed unmatched. The CDR3 extends over 16 amino acids. CDR3 in amino acids: CASSTQAGGLADTQYF. For the CDR3, the DNA is TGCGCCAGCAGCACCCAAGCGGGAGGGTTGGCAGATACGCAGTATTTT.